A single sample gave rise to the 14 T cell receptor beta chains below, sequenced in a study of blood T cells in healthy people across ages. Alongside a J-beta primer mix, a sample-barcoded 5' primer served in a second PCR lasting roughly 7 to 11 cycles. TCRdb fed the 5' RACE reads into MiXCR, producing one record per CDR3 protein. The sample lists 550,000 to 600,000 distinct CDR3 sequences; 45% to 55% were seen once. Sequenced material: blood. The source of these receptors is an elderly man in good health.

Worth noting for this clonotype: A clone one base away is much larger, so this may be a read error. The CDR3 loop is CASSRLSTNEQYF. The CDR3 DNA follows: TGTGCCAGCAGCCGACTTAGCACCAATGAGCAGTACTTC. V gene TRBV3-1 combines with J gene TRBJ2-5; D call uncertain. The CDR3 loop spans 13 amino acids. Germline assignment: CDR1 LGHDT and CDR2 YNNKEL (reference sequence). V was clipped by 4 bases and J by 11 bases, with 17 bases between them.

The sample holds a few counts of this clonotype. The chain couples TRBV5-1 to TRBJ2-7, with D possibly TRBD1 on 5 matching bases. The length of the CDR3 is 14 residues. The germline V gene encodes CDR1 SGHRS and CDR2 YFSETQ. Trimming removed 4 bases at V and 0 bases at J, with 11 bases between. CDR3 loop: CASSPQDTSYEQYF. The CDR3 coding sequence is TGCGCCAGCAGCCCGCAGGACACCTCCTACGAGCAGTACTTC. Filled out from reference TRBV5-1 and TRBJ2-7, the complete variable domain reads KAGVTQTPRYLIKTRGQQVTLSCSPISGHRSVSWYQQTPGQGLQFLFEYFSETQRNKGNFPGRFSGRQFSNSRSEMNVSTLELGDSALYLCASSPQDTSYEQYFGPGTRLTVT.

The chain combines TRBV20-1 with TRBJ1-1; 9 bases fit TRBD1. The CDR3 spans 15 residues. V shed 5 bases and J 1 base; nucleotides not matched to a gene: 8. Germline CDR1 reads DFQATT; CDR2 reads SNEGSKA (reference sequence). The chain's CDR3 is CSALRTGVGNTEAFF. For the CDR3, the DNA is TGCAGTGCTTTGCGGACAGGGGTAGGGAACACTGAAGCTTTCTTT.

This clonotype was detected only once. This could be a read error, since a much larger clone is one nucleotide away. This CDR3 is CASSATGGSQPQHF. The CDR3 DNA reads as TGTGCCAGCAGTGCCACAGGGGGAAGTCAGCCCCAGCATTTT. The V and J genes are TRBV6-6 and TRBJ1-5, with TRBD1 identical over 8 bases. CDR1 and CDR2 (germline): MNHNY, SVGAGI (reference sequence). V shed 5 bases and J 6 bases; nucleotides not matched to a gene: 6. The CDR3 covers 14 residues.

This clonotype showed up just a few times. The chain carries TRBV4-3 and TRBJ1-6; tentatively, D is TRBD1 (5 bases). Trimming took off 0 bases at V and 7 bases at J, with 13 bases between the two ends. Per germline, CDR1 LGHNA and CDR2 YSLEER. This CDR3 region has 16 residues. This CDR3 reads CASSQDPAGPNSPLHF. The CDR3 DNA reads TGCGCCAGCAGCCAAGATCCGGCAGGGCCGAATTCACCCCTCCACTTT.

V is TRBV7-9 and J is TRBJ2-5; D is unclear. The germline V gene encodes CDR1 SEHNR and CDR2 FQNEAQ (reference sequence). V was shortened by 1 base and J by 11 bases, with 11 bases between the two germline ends. This CDR3 has 12 residues. The CDR3 region is CASSLESLEQYF. In nucleotides, the CDR3 is TGTGCCAGCAGCTTAGAGAGTTTAGAGCAGTACTTC.

A few counts support this clonotype. J is TRBJ2-3 and V is TRBV9; a possible D gene is TRBD1 (6 bases). Germline V gene data show CDR1 as SGDLS and CDR2 as YYNGEE. The CDR3 contains 16 residues. Trimming shortened V by 3 bases and J by 8 bases, and 22 bases separated the two germline ends. This chain's CDR3 is CASSDHATNRGGTQYF. CDR3 in DNA: TGTGCCAGCAGCGACCACGCTACCAATAGAGGGGGTACGCAGTATTTT.

This clonotype has just a few counts. This chain joins TRBV30 and TRBJ1-5; possible D gene TRBD1, 5 bases. Germline V CDR1 and CDR2: GTSNPN, SVGIG (reference sequence). The CDR3 spans 14 residues. Trimming pared 4 bases from V and 0 bases from J, leaving 10 bases between. As DNA, the CDR3 is TGTGCCTGGACGTCAGGGAATAGCAATCAGCCCCAGCATTTT. Translated, it gives CAWTSGNSNQPQHF.

The rearrangement joins TRBV6-5 to TRBJ2-7; 7 bases are shared with TRBD1. Germline CDR1 reads MNHEY; CDR2 reads SVGAGI. J was trimmed by 5 bases and V by 5 bases; bases with no gene match: 12. The CDR3 spans 15 residues. The CDR3 loop is CASSLQGMGLDEQYF. The CDR3 region has the DNA TGTGCCAGCAGTCTACAGGGGATGGGGCTAGACGAGCAGTACTTC.

V is TRBV12-3 or TRBV12-4 and J is TRBJ1-1; the D is unclear. V gave up 8 bases and J gave up 0 bases, with 10 bases separating them. CDR3 length: 13 residues. The DNA for the CDR3 is TGTGCCAGCCGGGAATTAATGAACACTGAAGCTTTCTTT. Protein product: CASRELMNTEAFF.

The chain has TRBV4-2 and TRBJ2-5; 9 positions match TRBD1. This CDR3 contains 16 residues. The V segment lost 0 bases and the J segment 4 bases; nucleotides outside the gene matches: 6. Germline V gives CDR1 LGHNA, CDR2 YNFKEQ. Here the CDR3 reads CASSQDGDRVGETQYF. CDR3 nucleotides: TGTGCCAGCAGCCAAGATGGGGACAGGGTTGGAGAGACCCAGTACTTC.

This clonotype was seen only a few times. The rearrangement joins TRBV12-3 or TRBV12-4 to TRBJ2-1; D gene uncertain. V was clipped by 6 bases and J by 6 bases, with 12 bases between them. The CDR3 runs 13 residues. The DNA of the CDR3 is TGTGCCAGCAGCCTAATAATCGGCAATGAGCAGTTCTTC. The encoded protein is CASSLIIGNEQFF.

The chain has TRBV7-2 and TRBJ1-5, with D maybe TRBD1 (5 bases). Trimming took 7 bases from V and 4 from J, leaving 14 bases between them. Per the germline V gene, CDR1 is SGHTA and CDR2 is FQGNSA. The CDR3 totals 14 residues. CDR3 protein: CASTGAGSNQPQHF. The CDR3 DNA sequence: TGTGCCAGCACTGGGGCAGGCTCGAATCAGCCCCAGCATTTT.

The CDR3 coding sequence is TGTGCCATCACCAAGGGAAAGGGCAGCACAGATACGCAGTATTTT. It specifies CAITKGKGSTDTQYF. The V gene is TRBV10-3, the J gene TRBJ2-3; D is uncertain. The CDR3 has 15 residues. Germline CDR1 reads ENHRY; CDR2 reads SYGVKD. Trimming left V 7 bases short and J 0 bases short, with 14 bases between.